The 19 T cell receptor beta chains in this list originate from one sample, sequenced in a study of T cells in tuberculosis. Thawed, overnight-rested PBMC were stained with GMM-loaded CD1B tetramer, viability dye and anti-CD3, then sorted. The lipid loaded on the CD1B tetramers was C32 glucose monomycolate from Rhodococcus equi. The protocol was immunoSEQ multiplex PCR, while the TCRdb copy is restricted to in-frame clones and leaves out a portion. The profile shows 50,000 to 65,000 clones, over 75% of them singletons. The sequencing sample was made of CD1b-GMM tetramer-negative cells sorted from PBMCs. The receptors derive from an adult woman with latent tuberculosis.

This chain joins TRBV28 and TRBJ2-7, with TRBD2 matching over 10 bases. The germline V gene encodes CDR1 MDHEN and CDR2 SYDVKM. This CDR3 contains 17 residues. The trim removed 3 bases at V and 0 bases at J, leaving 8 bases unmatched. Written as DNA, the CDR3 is TGTGCCAGCAGTTTGGCTAGCGGGAGCTTTAGCTCCTACGAGCAGTACTTC. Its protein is CASSLASGSFSSYEQYF.

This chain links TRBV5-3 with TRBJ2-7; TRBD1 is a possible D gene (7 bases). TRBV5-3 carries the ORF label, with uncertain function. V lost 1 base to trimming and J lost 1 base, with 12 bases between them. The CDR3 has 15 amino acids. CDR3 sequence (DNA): TGTGCCAGAAGCTTGTGGAGGGGACAGTCCTACGAGCAGTACTTC. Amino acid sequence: CARSLWRGQSYEQYF.

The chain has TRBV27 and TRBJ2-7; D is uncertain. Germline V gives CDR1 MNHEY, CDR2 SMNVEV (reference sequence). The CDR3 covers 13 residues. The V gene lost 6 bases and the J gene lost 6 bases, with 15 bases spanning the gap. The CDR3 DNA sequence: TGTGCCAGCAGACCTGAGAACGCCGGCGAGCAGTACTTC. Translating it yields CASRPENAGEQYF.

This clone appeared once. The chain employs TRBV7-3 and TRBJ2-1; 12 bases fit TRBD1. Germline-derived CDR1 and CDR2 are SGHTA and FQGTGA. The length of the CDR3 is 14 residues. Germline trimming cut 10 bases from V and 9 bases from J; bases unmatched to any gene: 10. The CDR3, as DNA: TGTGCCACCCGTGGGGACAGGGGGCTGGTTGAGCAGTTCTTC. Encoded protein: CATRGDRGLVEQFF.

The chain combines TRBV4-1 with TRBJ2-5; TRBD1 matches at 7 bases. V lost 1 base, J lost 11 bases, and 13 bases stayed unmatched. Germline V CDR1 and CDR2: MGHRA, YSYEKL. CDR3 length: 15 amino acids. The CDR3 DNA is TGCGCCAGCAGCCAAGGACAGGGATTAGGATTTGAGCAGTACTTC. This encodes CASSQGQGLGFEQYF.

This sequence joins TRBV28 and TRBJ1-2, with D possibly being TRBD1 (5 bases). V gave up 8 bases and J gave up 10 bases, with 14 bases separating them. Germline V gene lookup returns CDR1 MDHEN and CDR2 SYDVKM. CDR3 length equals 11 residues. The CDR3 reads CASVKGGTYTF. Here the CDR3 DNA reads TGTGCCAGCGTGAAGGGAGGGACCTACACCTTC.

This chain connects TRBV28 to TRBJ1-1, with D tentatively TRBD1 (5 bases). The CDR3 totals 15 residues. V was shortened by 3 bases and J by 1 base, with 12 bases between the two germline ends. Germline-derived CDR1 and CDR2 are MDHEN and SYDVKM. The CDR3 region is CASSFILGGNTEAFF. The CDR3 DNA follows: TGTGCCAGCAGTTTTATATTGGGGGGGAACACTGAAGCTTTCTTT.

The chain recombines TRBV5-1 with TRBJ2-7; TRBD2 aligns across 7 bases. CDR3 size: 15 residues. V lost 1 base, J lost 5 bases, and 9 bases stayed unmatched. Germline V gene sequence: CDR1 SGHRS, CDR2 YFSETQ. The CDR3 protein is CASSLSGRETNEQYF. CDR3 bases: TGCGCCAGCAGCTTGTCGGGGCGGGAGACGAACGAGCAGTACTTC.

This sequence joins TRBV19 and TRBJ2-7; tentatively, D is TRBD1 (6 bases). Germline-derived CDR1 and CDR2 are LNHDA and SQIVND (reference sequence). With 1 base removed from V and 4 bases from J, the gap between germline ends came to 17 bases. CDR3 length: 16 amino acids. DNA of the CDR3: TGTGCCAGTAGTATAGTTCCCCAGGCTCAGGGGTACGAGCAGTACTTC. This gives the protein CASSIVPQAQGYEQYF.

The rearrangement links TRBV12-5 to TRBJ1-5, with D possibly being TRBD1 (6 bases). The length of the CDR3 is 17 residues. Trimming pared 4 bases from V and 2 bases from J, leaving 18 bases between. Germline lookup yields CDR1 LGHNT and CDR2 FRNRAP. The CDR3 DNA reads TGTGCTAGTGGTTCCCTCACTAAGGGGGGGGGCAATCAGCCCCAGCATTTT. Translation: CASGSLTKGGGNQPQHF.

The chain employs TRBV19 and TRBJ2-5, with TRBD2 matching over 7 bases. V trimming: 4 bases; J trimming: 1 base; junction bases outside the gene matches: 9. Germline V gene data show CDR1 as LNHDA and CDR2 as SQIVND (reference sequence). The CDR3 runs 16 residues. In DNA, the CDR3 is TGTGCCAGTAGTAGGAGGGCGGGGGAATCCCAAGAGACCCAGTACTTC. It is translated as CASSRRAGESQETQYF. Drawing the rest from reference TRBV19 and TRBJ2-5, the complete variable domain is DGGITQSPKYLFRKEGQNVTLSCEQNLNHDAMYWYRQDPGQGLRLIYYSQIVNDFQKGDIAEGYSVSREKKESFPLTVTSAQKNPTAFYLCASSRRAGESQETQYFGPGTRLLVL.

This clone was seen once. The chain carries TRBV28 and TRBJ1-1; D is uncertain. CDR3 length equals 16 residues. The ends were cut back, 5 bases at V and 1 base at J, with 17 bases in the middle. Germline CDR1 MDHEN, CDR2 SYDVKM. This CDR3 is CASSDSPRLANTEAFF. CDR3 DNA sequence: TGTGCCAGCAGTGACTCTCCTAGGTTAGCGAACACTGAAGCTTTCTTT.

CDR3 nucleotides: TGTGCCAGCAAACAGGGGAACACTGGAAACACCATATATTTT. It is translated as CASKQGNTGNTIYF. V usage is TRBV27 and J usage is TRBJ1-3; 7 bases map to TRBD1. This CDR3 region has 14 residues. The germline V gene has CDR1 MNHEY and CDR2 SMNVEV (reference sequence). The junction had 5 bases not matched to a gene; V was cut back by 7 bases and J by 2 bases.

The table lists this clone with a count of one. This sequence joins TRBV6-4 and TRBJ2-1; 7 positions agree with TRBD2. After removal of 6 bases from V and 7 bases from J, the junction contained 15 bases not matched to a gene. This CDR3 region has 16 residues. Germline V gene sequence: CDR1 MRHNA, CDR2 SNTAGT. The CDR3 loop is CASSASASGAGNEQFF. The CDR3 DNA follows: TGTGCCAGCAGCGCTTCGGCTAGCGGAGCAGGGAATGAGCAGTTCTTC.

CDR3 loop: CASSLTGGGGNTIYF. CDR3 bases: TGTGCCAGCAGCCTAACTGGGGGGGGCGGAAACACCATATATTTT. The V gene is TRBV7-2, the J gene TRBJ1-3; possible D gene TRBD1, 6 bases. The length of the CDR3 is 15 residues. The V end was cut by 5 bases, the J end by 4 bases, with 15 bases between. Per the germline V gene, CDR1 is SGHTA and CDR2 is FQGNSA. The full variable domain, rest sourced from reference TRBV7-2 and TRBJ1-3, is GAGVSQSPSNKVTEKGKDVELRCDPISGHTALYWYRQSLGQGLEFLIYFQGNSAPDKSGLPSDRFSAERTGGSVSTLTIQRTQQEDSAVYLCASSLTGGGGNTIYFGEGSWLTVV.

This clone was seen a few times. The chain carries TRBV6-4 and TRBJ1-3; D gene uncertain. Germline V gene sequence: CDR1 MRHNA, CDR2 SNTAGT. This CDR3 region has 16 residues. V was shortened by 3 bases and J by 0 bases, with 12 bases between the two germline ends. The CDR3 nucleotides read TGTGCCAGCAGTGAACCCAAGGGAGTCTCTGGAAACACCATATATTTT. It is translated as CASSEPKGVSGNTIYF.

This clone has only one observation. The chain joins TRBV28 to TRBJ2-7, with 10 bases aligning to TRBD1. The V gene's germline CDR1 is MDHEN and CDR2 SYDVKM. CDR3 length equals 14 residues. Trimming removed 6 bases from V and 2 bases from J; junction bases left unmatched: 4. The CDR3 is CASRAGQGTYEQYF. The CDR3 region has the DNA TGTGCCAGCAGGGCGGGACAGGGGACCTACGAGCAGTACTTC.

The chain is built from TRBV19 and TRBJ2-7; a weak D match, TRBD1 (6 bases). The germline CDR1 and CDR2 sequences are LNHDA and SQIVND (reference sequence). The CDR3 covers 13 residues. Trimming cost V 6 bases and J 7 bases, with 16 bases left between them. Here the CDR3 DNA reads TGTGCCAGTAGCACAGGGACACTTCTAGAGCAGTACTTC. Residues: CASSTGTLLEQYF.

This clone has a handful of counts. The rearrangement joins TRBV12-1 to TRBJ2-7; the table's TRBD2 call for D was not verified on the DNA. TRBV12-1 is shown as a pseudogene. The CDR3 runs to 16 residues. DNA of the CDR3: TGTGCCAGCAGCCCTCACAAGGAGTCCGAAGAGATCGAGCAGTACTTC. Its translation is CASSPHKESEEIEQYF.